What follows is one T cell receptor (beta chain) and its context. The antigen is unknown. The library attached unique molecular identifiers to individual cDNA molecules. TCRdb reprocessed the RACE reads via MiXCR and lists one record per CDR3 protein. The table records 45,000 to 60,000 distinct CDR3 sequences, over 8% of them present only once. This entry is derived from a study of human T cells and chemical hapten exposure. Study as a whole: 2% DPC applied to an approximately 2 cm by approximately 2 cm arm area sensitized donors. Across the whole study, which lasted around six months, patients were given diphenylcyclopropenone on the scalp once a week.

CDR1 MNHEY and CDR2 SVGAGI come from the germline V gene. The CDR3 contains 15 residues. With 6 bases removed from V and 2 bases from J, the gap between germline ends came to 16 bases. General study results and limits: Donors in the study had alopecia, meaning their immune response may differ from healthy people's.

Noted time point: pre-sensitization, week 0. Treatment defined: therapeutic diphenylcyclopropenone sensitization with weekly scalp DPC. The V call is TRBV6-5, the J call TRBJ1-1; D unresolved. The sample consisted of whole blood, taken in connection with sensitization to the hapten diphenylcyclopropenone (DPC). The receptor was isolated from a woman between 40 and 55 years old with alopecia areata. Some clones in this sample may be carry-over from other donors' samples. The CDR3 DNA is TGTGCCAGCAGGCATTCTAGACGGGAAAACACTGAAGCTTTCTTT. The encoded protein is CASRHSRRENTEAFF.